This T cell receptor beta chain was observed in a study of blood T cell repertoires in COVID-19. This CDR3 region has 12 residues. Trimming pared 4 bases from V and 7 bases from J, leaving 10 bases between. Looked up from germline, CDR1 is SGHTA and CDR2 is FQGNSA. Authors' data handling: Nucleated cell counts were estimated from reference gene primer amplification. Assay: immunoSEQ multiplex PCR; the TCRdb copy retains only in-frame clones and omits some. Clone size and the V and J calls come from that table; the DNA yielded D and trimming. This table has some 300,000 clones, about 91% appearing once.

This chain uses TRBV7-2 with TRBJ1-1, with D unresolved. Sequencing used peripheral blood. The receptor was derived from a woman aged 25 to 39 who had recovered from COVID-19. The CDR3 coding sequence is TGTGCCAGCAGCTCAAACCTCTATGAAGCTTTCTTT. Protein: CASSSNLYEAFF.